The source of this T cell receptor delta chain is a study of gamma-delta chains in newborns, infants, children. Background on the study: Polyclonal expansion of innate γδ T cells after birth follows microbial exposure.

This clone has only a few counts. Mismatch with germline at one junction end may stem from a read error. TCRdb re-identified clones in the reads via CATT. The sample comprises roughly 3,800 delta-chain clones, 0.56% of which are singletons, and roughly 18% rests with the top ten. This CDR3 has 15 amino acids. Looked up from germline, CDR1 is GEAIGNYY and CDR2 is EKD. The source material was blood. The TCR originated in a child who was a newborn, infant or young child, either healthy, febrile or measles-vaccinated (not recorded which). The chain carries TRDV2 and TRDJ3; a weak D match, TRDD3 (6 bases). The CDR3 coding sequence is TGTGCCTGTGACGCCCTATTCTGGGGCACCCGACAGATGTTTTTC. Its protein is CACDALFWGTRQMFF.